A single T cell receptor beta chain is shown here with its context. Its antigen remains unidentified. V shed 3 bases and J shed 7 bases, with 14 bases lying between them. Germline loops: CDR1 LGHNA, CDR2 YNFKEQ. This CDR3 is 14 amino acids long. The entry originates in a study of cytomegalovirus exposure and HLA in healthy donors. Use of 60 Vbeta and 13 Jbeta primers characterized the PCR. Sequencing used immunoSEQ multiplex PCR; TCRdb keeps in-frame clones, though not all of them. This sample's table has about 110,000 clones. Healthy donors of bone marrow made up the group. General study results and limits: A highly shared variant cluster was judged a likely technical artifact. Cytomegalovirus status was reportedly diagnosed by the classifier with high sensitivity and specificity. The authors excluded some V segments, including TRBV6-2 and TRBV6-3, as indistinguishable.

This clonotype originated in a man aged 18 to 29 in good health and CMV-seronegative. V gene TRBV4-2 combines with J gene TRBJ2-3, with D perhaps TRBD2 (6 bases). What was sequenced was PBMCs. The CDR3: CASSQDLALNTQYF. The CDR3 nucleotides are TGTGCCAGCAGCCAGGACCTAGCGCTGAATACGCAGTATTTT.